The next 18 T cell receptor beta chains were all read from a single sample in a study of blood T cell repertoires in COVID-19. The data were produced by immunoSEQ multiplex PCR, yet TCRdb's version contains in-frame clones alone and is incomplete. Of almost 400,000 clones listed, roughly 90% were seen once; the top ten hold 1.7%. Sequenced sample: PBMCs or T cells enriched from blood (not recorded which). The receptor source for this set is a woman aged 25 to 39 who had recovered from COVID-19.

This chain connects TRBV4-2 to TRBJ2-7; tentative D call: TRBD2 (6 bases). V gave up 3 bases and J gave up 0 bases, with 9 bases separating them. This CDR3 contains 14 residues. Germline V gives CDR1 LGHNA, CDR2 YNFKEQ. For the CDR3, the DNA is TGTGCCAGCAGCCAGGGACTCCGCTCCTACGAGCAGTACTTC. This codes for CASSQGLRSYEQYF.

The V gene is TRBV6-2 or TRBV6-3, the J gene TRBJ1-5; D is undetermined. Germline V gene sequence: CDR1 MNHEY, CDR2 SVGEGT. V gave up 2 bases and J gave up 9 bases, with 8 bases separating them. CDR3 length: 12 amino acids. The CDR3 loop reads CASSYPLRPQHF. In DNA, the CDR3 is TGTGCCAGCAGTTACCCCCTGCGGCCCCAGCATTTT.

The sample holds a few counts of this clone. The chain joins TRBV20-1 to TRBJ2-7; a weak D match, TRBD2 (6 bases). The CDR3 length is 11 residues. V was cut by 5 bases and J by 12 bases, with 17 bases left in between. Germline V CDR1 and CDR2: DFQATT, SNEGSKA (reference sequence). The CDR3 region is CSAEKDREWYF. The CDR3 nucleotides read TGCAGTGCTGAGAAAGACCGGGAGTGGTACTTC.

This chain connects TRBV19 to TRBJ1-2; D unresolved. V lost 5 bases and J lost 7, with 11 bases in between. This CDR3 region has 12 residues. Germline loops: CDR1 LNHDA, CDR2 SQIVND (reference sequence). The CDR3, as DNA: TGTGCCAGTAGTCCGGCGGCCAGTGGCTACACCTTC. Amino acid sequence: CASSPAASGYTF.

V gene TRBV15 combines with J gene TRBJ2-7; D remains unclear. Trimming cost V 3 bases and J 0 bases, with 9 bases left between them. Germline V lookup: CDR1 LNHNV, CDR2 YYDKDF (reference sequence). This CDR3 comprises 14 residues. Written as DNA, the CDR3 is TGTGCCACCAGCAGTATCCACAGCTCCTACGAGCAGTACTTC. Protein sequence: CATSSIHSSYEQYF.

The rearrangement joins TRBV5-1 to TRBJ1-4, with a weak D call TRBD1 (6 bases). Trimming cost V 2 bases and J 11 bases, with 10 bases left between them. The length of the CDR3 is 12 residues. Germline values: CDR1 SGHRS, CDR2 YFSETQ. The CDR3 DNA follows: TGCGCCAGCAGCTTCTCAGGGGATAAACTGTTTTTT. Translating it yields CASSFSGDKLFF.

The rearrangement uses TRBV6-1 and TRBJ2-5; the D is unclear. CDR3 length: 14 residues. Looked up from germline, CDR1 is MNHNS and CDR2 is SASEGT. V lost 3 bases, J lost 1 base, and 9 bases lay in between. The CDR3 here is CASSDQWAQETQYF. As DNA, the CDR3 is TGTGCCAGCAGTGACCAGTGGGCCCAAGAGACCCAGTACTTC.

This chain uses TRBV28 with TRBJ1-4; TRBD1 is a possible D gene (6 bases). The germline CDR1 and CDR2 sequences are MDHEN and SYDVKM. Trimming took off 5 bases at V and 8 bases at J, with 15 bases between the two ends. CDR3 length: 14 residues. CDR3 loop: CASSDPGQFEKLFF. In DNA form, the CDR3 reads TGTGCCAGCAGTGACCCTGGACAGTTCGAAAAACTGTTTTTT. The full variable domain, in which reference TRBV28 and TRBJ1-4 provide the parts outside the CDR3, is DVKVTQSSRYLVKRTGEKVFLECVQDMDHENMFWYRQDPGLGLRLIYFSYDVKMKEKGDIPEGYSVSREKKERFSLILESASTNQTSMYLCASSDPGQFEKLFFGSGTQLSVL.

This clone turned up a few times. In DNA form, the CDR3 reads TGTGCCAGCAGCCACTTCGGTGGCAATCAGCCCCAGCATTTT. Translating it yields CASSHFGGNQPQHF. The chain has TRBV7-8 and TRBJ1-5; D remains unclear. The CDR3 extends over 14 amino acids. CDR1 is SGHVS, CDR2 FQNEAQ, per germline. V lost 5 bases to trimming and J lost 2 bases, with 10 bases between them.

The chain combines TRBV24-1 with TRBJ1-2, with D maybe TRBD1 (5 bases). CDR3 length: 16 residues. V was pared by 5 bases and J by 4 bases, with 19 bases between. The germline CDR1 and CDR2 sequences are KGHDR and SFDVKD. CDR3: CATSAEGLPPIYGYTF. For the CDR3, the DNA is TGTGCCACCAGTGCGGAGGGGTTGCCTCCTATCTATGGCTACACCTTC.

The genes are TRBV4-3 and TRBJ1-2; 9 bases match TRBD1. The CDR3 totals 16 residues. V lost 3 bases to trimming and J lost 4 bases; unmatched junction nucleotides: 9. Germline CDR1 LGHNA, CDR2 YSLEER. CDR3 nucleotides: TGCGCCAGCAGCCAGGGAAGGACAGGGGCGGGCTATGGCTACACCTTC. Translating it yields CASSQGRTGAGYGYTF.

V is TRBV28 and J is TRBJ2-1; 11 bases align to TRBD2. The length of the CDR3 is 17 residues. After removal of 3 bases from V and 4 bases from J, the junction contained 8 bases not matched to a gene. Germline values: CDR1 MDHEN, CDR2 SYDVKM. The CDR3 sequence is CASSFYGTSGTYNEQFF. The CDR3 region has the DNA TGTGCCAGCAGTTTCTATGGGACTAGCGGAACGTACAATGAGCAGTTCTTC.

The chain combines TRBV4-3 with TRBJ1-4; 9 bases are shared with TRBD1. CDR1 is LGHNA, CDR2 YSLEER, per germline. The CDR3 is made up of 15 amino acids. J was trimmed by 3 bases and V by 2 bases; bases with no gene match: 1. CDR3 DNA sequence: TGCGCCAGCAGCCAAAGGACAGGGGCTAATGAAAAACTGTTTTTT. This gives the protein CASSQRTGANEKLFF.

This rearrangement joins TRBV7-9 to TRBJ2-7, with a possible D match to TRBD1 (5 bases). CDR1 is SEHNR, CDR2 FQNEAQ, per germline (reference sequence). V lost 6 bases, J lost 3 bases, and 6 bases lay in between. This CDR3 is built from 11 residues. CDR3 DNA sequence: TGTGCCAGCAGTAGGGGCTACGAGCAGTACTTC. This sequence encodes CASSRGYEQYF.

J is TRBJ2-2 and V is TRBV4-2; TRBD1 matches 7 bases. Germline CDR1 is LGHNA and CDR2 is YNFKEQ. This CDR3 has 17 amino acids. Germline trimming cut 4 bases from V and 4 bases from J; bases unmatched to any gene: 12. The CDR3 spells CASSPWTGVTLTGELFF. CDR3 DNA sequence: TGTGCCAGCAGCCCCTGGACAGGTGTTACCCTCACCGGGGAGCTGTTTTTT.

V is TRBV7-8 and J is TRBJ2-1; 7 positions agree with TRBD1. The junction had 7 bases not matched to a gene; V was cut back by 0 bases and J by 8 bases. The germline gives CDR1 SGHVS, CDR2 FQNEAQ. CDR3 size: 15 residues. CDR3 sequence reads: CASSLALTGEDEQFF. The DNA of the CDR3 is TGTGCCAGCAGCTTAGCGCTTACAGGGGAAGATGAGCAGTTCTTC.

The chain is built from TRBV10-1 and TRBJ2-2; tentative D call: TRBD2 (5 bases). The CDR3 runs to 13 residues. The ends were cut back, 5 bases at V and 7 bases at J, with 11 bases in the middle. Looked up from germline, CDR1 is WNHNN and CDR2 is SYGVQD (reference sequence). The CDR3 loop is CASSTSRGGELFF. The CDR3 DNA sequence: TGCGCCAGCAGTACGTCACGGGGCGGGGAGCTGTTTTTT.

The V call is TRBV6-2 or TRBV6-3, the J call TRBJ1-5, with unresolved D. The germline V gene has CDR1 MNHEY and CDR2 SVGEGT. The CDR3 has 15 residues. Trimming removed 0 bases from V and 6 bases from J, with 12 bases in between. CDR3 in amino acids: CASSYSTGLGQPQHF. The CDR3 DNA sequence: TGTGCCAGCAGTTACTCGACCGGGTTGGGTCAGCCCCAGCATTTT.